The present T cell receptor (beta chain) was sequenced within a study of control samples from healthy donors and cancer patients. Assay: immunoSEQ multiplex PCR; the TCRdb copy retains only in-frame clones and omits some. The sample carries 350,000 to 450,000 clones, over 75% recorded once. The CDR3 is 12 amino acids. V was cut by 8 bases and J by 3 bases, with 9 bases left in between. Germline V gives CDR1 MNHEY, CDR2 SVGAGI. Source material: PBMCs. The chain has TRBV6-5 and TRBJ2-3; D not resolved. The receptor's source is a man aged 35 to 55 with head and neck cancer. CDR3 nucleotide sequence: TGTGCCAGCGGTCTAGGAACAGATACGCAGTATTTT. This codes for CASGLGTDTQYF.